This TCR beta chain was obtained from a study of T cell repertoires in cytomegalovirus infection. Study-wide context: A matching HLA type, together with CMV infection, was signaled by public TCR beta signatures.

CDR3 size: 22 residues. V lost 0 bases, J lost 0 bases, and 17 bases stayed unmatched. CDR1 is SGHVS, CDR2 FQNEAQ, per germline. TCRdb re-derived calls from the reads in MiXCR, one entry per CDR3 protein. Of a few hundred thousand distinct CDR3 sequences in the sample, over 7.5% are singletons; the top ten hold around 4.1%. V gene TRBV7-8 combines with J gene TRBJ2-3; 11 nucleotides align to TRBD2. The receptor was derived from a human donor in good health (CMV status not recorded). Some clones in this sample may be carry-over from other donors' samples. The source material was PBMCs. The CDR3 region is CASSLARIIAGGASPSTDTQYF. The CDR3 nucleotides read TGTGCCAGCAGCTTAGCGAGGATAATAGCGGGGGGGGCCTCTCCTAGCACAGATACGCAGTATTTT.